This T cell receptor beta chain was sequenced in a study of blood T cell repertoires in COVID-19. Study information: From the United States, Italy and Spain came samples of acute and convalescent COVID-19. Sample material is recorded as cDNA or gDNA derived from T cells, B-cell-depleted T cells, or PBMCs.

The junction had 14 bases not matched to a gene; V was cut back by 5 bases and J by 4 bases. This CDR3 has 16 amino acids. Germline loops: CDR1 MNHEY, CDR2 SMNVEV (reference sequence). Produced via immunoSEQ multiplex PCR; TCRdb's table is partial and in-frame only. The table has about 410,000 clones, roughly 90% seen once; the top ten hold about 1.4%. Enrolment of Seattle patients took place during active infection, and they were followed longitudinally. The clonotype comes from a woman between 40 and 55 years old with COVID-19, enrolled during active disease. Sequencing input: peripheral blood. The J gene is TRBJ2-7, the V gene TRBV27; 7 bases align to TRBD2. The CDR3 DNA sequence: TGTGCCAGCAGTCCCAGCTGGGGGGGGGAATCGTACGAGCAGTACTTC. This encodes CASSPSWGGESYEQYF.